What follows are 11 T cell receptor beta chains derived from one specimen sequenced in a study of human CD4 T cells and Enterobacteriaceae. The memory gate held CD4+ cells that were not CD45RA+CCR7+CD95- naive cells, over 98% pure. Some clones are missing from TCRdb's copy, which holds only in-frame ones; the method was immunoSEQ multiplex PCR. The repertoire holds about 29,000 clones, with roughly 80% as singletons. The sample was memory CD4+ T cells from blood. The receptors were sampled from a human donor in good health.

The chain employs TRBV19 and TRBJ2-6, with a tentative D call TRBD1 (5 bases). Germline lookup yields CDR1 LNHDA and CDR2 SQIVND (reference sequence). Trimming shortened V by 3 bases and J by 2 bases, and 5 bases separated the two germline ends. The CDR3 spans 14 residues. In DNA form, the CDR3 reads TGTGCCAGTAGTATCAGGGCTGGGGCCAACGTCCTGACTTTC. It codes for CASSIRAGANVLTF.

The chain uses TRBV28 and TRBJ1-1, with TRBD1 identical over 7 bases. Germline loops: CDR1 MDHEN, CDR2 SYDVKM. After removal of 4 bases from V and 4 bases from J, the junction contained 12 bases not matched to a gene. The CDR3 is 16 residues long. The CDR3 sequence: CASSSLQGTRGTEAFF. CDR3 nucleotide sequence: TGTGCCAGCAGTTCCCTACAGGGGACACGGGGCACTGAAGCTTTCTTT.

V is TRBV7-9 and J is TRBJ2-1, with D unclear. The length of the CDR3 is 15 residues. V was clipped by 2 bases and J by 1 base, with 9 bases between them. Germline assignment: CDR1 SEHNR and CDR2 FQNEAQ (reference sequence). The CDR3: CASSLPTVSYNEQFF. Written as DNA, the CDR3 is TGTGCCAGCAGCTTACCGACTGTTTCCTACAATGAGCAGTTCTTC. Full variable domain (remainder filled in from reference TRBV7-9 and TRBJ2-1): DTGVSQNPRHKITKRGQNVTFRCDPISEHNRLYWYRQTLGQGPEFLTYFQNEAQLEKSRLLSDRFSAERPKGSFSTLEIQRTEQGDSAMYLCASSLPTVSYNEQFFGPGTRLTVL.

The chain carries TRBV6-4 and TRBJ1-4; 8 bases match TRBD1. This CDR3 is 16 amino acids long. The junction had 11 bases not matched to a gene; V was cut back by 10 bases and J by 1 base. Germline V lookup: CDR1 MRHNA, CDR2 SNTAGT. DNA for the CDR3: TGTGCCACCCACGTTGACAGGGGTATAACTAATGAAAAACTGTTTTTT. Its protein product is CATHVDRGITNEKLFF.

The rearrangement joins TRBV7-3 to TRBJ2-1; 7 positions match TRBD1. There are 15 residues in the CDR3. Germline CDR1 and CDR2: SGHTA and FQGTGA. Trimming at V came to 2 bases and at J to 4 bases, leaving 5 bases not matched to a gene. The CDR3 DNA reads TGTGCCAGCAGCTTACTTGGACAGGTATACAATGAGCAGTTCTTC. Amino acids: CASSLLGQVYNEQFF.

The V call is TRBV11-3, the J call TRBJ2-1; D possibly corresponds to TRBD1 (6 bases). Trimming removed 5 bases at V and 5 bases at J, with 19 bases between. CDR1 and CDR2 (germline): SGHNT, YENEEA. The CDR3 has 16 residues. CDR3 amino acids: CASSPGGGQSNNEQFF. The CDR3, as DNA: TGTGCCAGCAGCCCCGGCGGAGGACAGTCTAACAATGAGCAGTTCTTC. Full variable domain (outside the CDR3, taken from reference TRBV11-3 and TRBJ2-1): EAGVVQSPRYKIIEKKQPVAFWCNPISGHNTLYWYLQNLGQGPELLIRYENEEAVDDSQLPKDRFSAERLKGVDSTLKIQPAELGDSAVYLCASSPGGGQSNNEQFFGPGTRLTVL.

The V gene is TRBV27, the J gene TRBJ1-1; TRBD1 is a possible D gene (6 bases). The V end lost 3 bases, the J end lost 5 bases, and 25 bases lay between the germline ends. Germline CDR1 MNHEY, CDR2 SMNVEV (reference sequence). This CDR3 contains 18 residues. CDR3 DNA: TGTGCCAGCAGTTTTACCCCGAGACAGGATTGGAGTACGACTGAAGCTTTCTTT. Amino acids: CASSFTPRQDWSTTEAFF.

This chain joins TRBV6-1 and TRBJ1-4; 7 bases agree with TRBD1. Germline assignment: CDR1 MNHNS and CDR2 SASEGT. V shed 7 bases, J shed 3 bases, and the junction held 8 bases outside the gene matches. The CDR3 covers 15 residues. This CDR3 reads CASTRTGASNEKLFF. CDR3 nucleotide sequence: TGTGCCAGCACCCGGACAGGTGCATCTAATGAAAAACTGTTTTTT.

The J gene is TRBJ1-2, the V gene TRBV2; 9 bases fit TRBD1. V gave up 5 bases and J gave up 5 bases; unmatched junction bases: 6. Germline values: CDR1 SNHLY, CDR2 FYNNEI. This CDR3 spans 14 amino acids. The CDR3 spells CASSSTGGGYGYTF. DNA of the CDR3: TGTGCCAGCAGTTCTACAGGGGGCGGGTATGGCTACACCTTC.

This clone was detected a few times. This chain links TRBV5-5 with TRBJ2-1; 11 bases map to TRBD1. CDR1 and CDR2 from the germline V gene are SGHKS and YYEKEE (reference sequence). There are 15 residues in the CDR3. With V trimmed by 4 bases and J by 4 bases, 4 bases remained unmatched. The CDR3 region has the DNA TGTGCCAGCAGCCCCGGGACAGGGGGGTACAATGAGCAGTTCTTC. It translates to CASSPGTGGYNEQFF.

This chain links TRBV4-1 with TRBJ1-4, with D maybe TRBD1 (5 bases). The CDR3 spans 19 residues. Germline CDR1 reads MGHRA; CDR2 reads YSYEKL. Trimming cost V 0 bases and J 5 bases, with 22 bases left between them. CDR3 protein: CASSQDWPTVRSLNEKLFF. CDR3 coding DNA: TGCGCCAGCAGCCAAGATTGGCCGACAGTGCGAAGCCTAAATGAAAAACTGTTTTTT.